This TCR beta chain was identified in a study of OX40 agonist ivuxolimab in advanced cancers. Study overall: An agonistic anti-OX40 (CD134) antibody, ivuxolimab, was used to treat the patients.

Per germline, CDR1 MNHEY and CDR2 SVGAGI. The CDR3 extends over 13 amino acids. V lost 7 bases to trimming and J lost 5 bases; unmatched junction nucleotides: 5. The method was immunoSEQ multiplex PCR; TCRdb's version includes in-frame clones alone and lacks a portion of them. The sample consists of more than 30,000 clones, around 80% of them appearing once. The TCR was taken from an adult with an advanced solid tumor such as melanoma, head and neck, liver or kidney cancer. The material was CD4+ or CD8+ T cells sorted from blood, obtained in a trial of the OX40 agonist ivuxolimab. The chain uses TRBV6-5 and TRBJ2-5; 9 bases are a match to TRBD2. CDR3 in DNA: TGTGCCAGCACCAGAGCGGGAGGCGAGACCCAGTACTTC. Its translation: CASTRAGGETQYF.